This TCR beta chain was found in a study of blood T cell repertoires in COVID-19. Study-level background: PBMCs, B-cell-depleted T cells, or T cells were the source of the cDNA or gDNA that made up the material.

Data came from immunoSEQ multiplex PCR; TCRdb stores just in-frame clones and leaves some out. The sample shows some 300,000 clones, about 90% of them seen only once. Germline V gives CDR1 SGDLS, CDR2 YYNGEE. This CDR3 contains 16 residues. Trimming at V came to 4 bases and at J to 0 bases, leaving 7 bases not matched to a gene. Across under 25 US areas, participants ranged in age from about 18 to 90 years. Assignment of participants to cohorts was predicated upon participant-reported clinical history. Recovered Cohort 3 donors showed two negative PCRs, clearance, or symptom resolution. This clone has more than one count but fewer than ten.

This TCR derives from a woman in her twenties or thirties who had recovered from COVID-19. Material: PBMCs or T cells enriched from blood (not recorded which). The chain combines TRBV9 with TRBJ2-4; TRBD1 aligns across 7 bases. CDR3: CASSPGTALAKNIQYF. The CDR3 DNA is TGTGCCAGCAGCCCAGGGACAGCACTAGCCAAAAACATTCAGTACTTC.